What follows are 3 T cell receptor beta chains derived from one specimen sequenced in a study of cytomegalovirus exposure and HLA in healthy donors. Primers for the PCR totalled 60 Vbeta and 13 Jbeta. The data were produced by immunoSEQ multiplex PCR, yet TCRdb's version contains in-frame clones alone and is incomplete. Of under 200,000 clones listed, roughly 90% are singletons. Sequencing was performed on PBMCs. The receptors shown here come from a woman aged 18-29 years in good health and CMV-seronegative.

This clone has only one observation. The chain links TRBV10-3 to TRBJ1-2; 9 bases agree with TRBD1. Per germline, CDR1 ENHRY and CDR2 SYGVKD. Trimming cost V 6 bases and J 6 bases; bases outside gene matches: 5. The CDR3 has 13 residues. CDR3 region: CAISTGTGNGYTF. In nucleotides, the CDR3 is TGTGCCATCAGCACAGGGACAGGGAATGGCTACACCTTC.

This clone was seen more than once but under ten times. The CDR3 region is CASRKGQGLYEQYF. In DNA, the CDR3 is TGTGCCAGCAGGAAGGGACAGGGCCTTTACGAGCAGTACTTC. The chain joins TRBV7-2 to TRBJ2-7, with TRBD1 matching 9 bases. CDR1 is SGHTA and CDR2 is FQGNSA in the germline V gene. J was trimmed by 4 bases and V by 6 bases; bases with no gene match: 7. This CDR3 is 14 amino acids long.

The chain uses TRBV28 and TRBJ2-3; 9 bases fit TRBD1. The V segment lost 5 bases and the J segment 13 bases; nucleotides outside the gene matches: 4. Germline V lookup: CDR1 MDHEN, CDR2 SYDVKM. CDR3 length: 11 residues. This CDR3 is CASSLRDREYF. The CDR3 DNA follows: TGTGCCAGCAGTCTCCGGGACAGGGAGTATTTT.